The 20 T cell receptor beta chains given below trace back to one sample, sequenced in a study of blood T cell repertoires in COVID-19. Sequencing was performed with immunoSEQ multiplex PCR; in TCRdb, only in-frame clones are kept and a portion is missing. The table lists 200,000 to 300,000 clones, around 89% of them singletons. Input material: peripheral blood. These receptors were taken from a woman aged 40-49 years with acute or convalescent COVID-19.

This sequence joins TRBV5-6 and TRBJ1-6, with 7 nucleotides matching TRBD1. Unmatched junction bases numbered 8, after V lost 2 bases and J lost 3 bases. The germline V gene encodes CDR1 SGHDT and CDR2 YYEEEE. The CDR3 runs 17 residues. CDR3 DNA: TGTGCCAGCAGCTTTCTGACCCGGGACAGCTATAATTCACCCCTCCACTTT. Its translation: CASSFLTRDSYNSPLHF.

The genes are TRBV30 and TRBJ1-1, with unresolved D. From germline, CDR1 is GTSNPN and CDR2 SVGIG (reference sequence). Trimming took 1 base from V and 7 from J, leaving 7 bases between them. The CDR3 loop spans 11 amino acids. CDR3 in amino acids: CAWSEISEAFF. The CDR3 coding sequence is TGTGCCTGGAGTGAAATCAGTGAAGCTTTCTTT.

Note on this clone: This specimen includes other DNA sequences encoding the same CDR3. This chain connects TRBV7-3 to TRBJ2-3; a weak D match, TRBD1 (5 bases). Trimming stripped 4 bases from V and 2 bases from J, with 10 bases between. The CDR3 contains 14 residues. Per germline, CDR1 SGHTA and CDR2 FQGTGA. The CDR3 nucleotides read TGTGCCAGCAGCTCGCAGGGCCTCACAGATACGCAGTATTTT. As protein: CASSSQGLTDTQYF.

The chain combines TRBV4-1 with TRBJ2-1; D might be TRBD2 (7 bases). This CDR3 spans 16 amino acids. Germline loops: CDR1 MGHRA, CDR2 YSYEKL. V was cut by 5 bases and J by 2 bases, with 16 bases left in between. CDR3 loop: CASSDWRGPAYNEQFF. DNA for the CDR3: TGCGCCAGCAGCGACTGGCGGGGGCCCGCCTACAATGAGCAGTTCTTC.

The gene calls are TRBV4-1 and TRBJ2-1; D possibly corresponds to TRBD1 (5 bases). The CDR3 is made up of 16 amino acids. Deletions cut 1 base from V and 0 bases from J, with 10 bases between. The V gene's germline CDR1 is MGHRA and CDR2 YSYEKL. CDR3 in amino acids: CASSQVDIISYNEQFF. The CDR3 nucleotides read TGCGCCAGCAGCCAAGTGGACATTATCTCCTACAATGAGCAGTTCTTC.

The CDR3, as DNA: TGCGCCAGCAGGCCCGGACAGGGTGGGATCGGAGAGACCCAGTACTTC. This codes for CASRPGQGGIGETQYF. The V and J genes are TRBV5-1 and TRBJ2-5, with TRBD1 matching 8 bases. Unmatched junction bases numbered 13, after V lost 5 bases and J lost 4 bases. The length of the CDR3 is 16 residues. Germline assignment: CDR1 SGHRS and CDR2 YFSETQ.

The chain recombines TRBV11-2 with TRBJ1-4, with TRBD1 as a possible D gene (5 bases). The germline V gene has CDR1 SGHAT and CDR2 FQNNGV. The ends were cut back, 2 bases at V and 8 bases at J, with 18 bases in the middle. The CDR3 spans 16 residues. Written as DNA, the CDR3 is TGTGCCAGCAGCTTACCCTCCCTGGGGGGATCAGAAAAACTGTTTTTT. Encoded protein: CASSLPSLGGSEKLFF. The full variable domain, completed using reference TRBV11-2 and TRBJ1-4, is EAGVAQSPRYKIIEKRQSVAFWCNPISGHATLYWYQQILGQGPKLLIQFQNNGVVDDSQLPKDRFSAERLKGVDSTLKIQPAKLEDSAVYLCASSLPSLGGSEKLFFGSGTQLSVL.

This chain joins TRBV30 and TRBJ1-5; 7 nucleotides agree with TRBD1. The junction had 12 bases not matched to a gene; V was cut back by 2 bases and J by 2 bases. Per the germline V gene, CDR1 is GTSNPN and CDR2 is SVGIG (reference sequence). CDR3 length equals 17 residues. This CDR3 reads CAWSFGQAPSGNQPQHF. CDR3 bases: TGTGCCTGGAGTTTCGGACAGGCCCCGAGCGGCAATCAGCCCCAGCATTTT. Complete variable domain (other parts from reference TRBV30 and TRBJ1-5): SQTIHQWPATLVQPVGSPLSLECTVEGTSNPNLYWYRQAAGRGLQLLFYSVGIGQISSEVPQNLSASRPQDRQFILSSKKLLLSDSGFYLCAWSFGQAPSGNQPQHFGDGTRLSIL.

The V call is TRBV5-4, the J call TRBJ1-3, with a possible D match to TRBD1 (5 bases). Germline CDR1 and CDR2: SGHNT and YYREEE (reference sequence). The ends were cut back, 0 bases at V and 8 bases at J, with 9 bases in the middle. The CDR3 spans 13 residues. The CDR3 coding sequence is TGTGCCAGCAGCTTGGAAGGGGTAGACACCATATATTTT. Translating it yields CASSLEGVDTIYF.

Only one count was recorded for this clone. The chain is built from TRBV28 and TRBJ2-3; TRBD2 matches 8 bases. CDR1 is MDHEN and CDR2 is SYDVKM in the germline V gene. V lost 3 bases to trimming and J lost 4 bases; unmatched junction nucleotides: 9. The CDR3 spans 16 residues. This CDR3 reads CASSFPGRGGSDTQYF. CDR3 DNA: TGTGCCAGCAGTTTTCCAGGCCGGGGGGGCTCAGATACGCAGTATTTT.

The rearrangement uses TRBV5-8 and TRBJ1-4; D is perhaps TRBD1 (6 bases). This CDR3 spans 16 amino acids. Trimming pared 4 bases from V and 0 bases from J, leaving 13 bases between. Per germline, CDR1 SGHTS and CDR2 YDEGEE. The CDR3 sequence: CASSLGQFATNEKLFF. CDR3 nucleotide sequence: TGTGCCAGCAGCCTTGGACAGTTTGCAACTAATGAAAAACTGTTTTTT.

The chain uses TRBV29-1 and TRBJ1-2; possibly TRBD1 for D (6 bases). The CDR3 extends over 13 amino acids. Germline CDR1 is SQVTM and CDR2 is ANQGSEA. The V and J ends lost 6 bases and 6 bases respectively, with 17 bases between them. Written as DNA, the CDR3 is TGCAGCGTAGCCTTAACAGGGATTCATGGCTACACCTTC. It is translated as CSVALTGIHGYTF.

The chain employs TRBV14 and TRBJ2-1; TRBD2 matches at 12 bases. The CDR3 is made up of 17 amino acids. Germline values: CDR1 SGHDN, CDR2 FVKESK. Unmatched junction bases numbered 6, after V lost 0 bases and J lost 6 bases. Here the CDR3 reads CASSQDDLAGGRNEQFF. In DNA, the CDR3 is TGTGCCAGCAGCCAAGACGATCTAGCGGGGGGGCGCAATGAGCAGTTCTTC.

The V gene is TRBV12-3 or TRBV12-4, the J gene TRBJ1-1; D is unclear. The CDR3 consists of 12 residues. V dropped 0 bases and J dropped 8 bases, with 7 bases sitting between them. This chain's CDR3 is CASSLASGEAFF. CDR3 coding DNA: TGTGCCAGCAGTTTAGCATCGGGGGAAGCTTTCTTT.

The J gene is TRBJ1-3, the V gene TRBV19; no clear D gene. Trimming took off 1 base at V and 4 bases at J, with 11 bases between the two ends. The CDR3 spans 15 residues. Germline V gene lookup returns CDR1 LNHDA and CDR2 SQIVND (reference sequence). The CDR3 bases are TGTGCCAGTAGTATAGTGCCGGGATCAGGAAACACCATATATTTT. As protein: CASSIVPGSGNTIYF. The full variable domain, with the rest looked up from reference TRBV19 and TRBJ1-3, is DGGITQSPKYLFRKEGQNVTLSCEQNLNHDAMYWYRQDPGQGLRLIYYSQIVNDFQKGDIAEGYSVSREKKESFPLTVTSAQKNPTAFYLCASSIVPGSGNTIYFGEGSWLTVV.

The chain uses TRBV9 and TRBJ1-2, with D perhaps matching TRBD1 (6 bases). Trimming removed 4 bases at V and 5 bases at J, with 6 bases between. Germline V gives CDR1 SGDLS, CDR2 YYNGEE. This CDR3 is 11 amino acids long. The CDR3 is CASSTGYGYTF. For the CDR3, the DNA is TGTGCCAGCAGCACAGGGTATGGCTACACCTTC.

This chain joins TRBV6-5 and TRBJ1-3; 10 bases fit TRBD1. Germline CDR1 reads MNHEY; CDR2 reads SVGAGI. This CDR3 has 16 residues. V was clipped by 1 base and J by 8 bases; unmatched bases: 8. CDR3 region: CASSYFGGQGVHTIYF. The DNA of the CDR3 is TGTGCCAGCAGTTACTTTGGCGGACAGGGGGTTCACACCATATATTTT.

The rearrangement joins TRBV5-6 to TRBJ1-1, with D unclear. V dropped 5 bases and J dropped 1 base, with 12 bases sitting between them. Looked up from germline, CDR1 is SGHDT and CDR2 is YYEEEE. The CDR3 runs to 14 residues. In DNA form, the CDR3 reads TGTGCCAGCAGGGTGTTCTTACAGAACACTGAAGCTTTCTTT. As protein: CASRVFLQNTEAFF.

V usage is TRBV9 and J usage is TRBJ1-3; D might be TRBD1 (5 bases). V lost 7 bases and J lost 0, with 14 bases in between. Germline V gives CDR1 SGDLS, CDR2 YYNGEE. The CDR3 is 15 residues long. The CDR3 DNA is TGTGCCAGCTCAACTACAGGAGACTCTGGAAACACCATATATTTT. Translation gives CASSTTGDSGNTIYF.

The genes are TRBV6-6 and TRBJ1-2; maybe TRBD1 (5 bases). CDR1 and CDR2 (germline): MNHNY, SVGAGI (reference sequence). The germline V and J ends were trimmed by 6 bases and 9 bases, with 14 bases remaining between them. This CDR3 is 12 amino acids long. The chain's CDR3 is CASRPPRDRYTF. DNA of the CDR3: TGTGCCAGCAGGCCACCCAGGGATCGCTACACCTTC.